The 19 T cell receptor beta chains presented below share a single source sample, sequenced in a study of cytomegalovirus exposure and HLA in healthy donors. Both 60 Vbeta primers and 13 Jbeta primers went into the PCR. Libraries were prepared by immunoSEQ multiplex PCR; TCRdb keeps only in-frame clonotypes and omits some of them. There are about 170,000 clones in the sample; 82% occur only once, and approximately 1.5% lies in the top ten. Material: PBMCs. The receptors shown here come from a girl aged 5 to 17 in good health and CMV-seropositive.

This clone was counted a few times. This chain links TRBV10-3 with TRBJ1-5; a weak D match, TRBD1 (5 bases). CDR3 length: 16 amino acids. Between the trimmed V and J ends, which lost 0 bases and 6 bases, there was a span of 15 bases. Germline V gene sequence: CDR1 ENHRY, CDR2 SYGVKD. The CDR3 loop reads CAISESLGGRGQPQHF. In DNA form, the CDR3 reads TGTGCCATCAGTGAGTCATTAGGAGGGAGGGGTCAGCCCCAGCATTTT.

V is TRBV11-2 and J is TRBJ1-3; 9 bases align to TRBD1. Per germline, CDR1 SGHAT and CDR2 FQNNGV. The V segment lost 5 bases and the J segment 0 bases; nucleotides outside the gene matches: 5. The CDR3 consists of 16 residues. CDR3 in DNA: TGTGCCAGCAGCCGCCTGACAGGGGGCTCTGGAAACACCATATATTTT. It yields the protein CASSRLTGGSGNTIYF.

This chain links TRBV6-1 with TRBJ2-2, with a weak D call TRBD1 (6 bases). This CDR3 has 15 amino acids. V lost 9 bases and J 3 bases, leaving 17 bases between the germline ends. Looked up from germline, CDR1 is MNHNS and CDR2 is SASEGT. The DNA of the CDR3 is TGTGCCAGTAATACAGGGTTAACGGACACCGGGGAGCTGTTTTTT. As protein: CASNTGLTDTGELFF.

V is TRBV5-1 and J is TRBJ1-1; TRBD1 matches at 8 bases. Germline CDR1 and CDR2: SGHRS and YFSETQ. The trim removed 4 bases at V and 8 bases at J, leaving 13 bases unmatched. The CDR3 extends over 15 amino acids. The CDR3 region has the DNA TGCGCCAGCAGCCAATCAGGGGGCTACTTCCCCGAAGCTTTCTTT. This translates into CASSQSGGYFPEAFF.

The V and J genes are TRBV9 and TRBJ1-5; TRBD1 agrees at 7 bases. After removal of 3 bases from V and 7 bases from J, the junction contained 7 bases not matched to a gene. This CDR3 is 14 amino acids long. Germline loops: CDR1 SGDLS, CDR2 YYNGEE. The CDR3 is CASSAGTEGQPQHF. The CDR3 DNA is TGTGCCAGCAGCGCCGGGACAGAGGGACAGCCCCAGCATTTT.

This rearrangement joins TRBV6-1 to TRBJ1-2, with 7 bases fitting TRBD1. The CDR3 covers 14 residues. Germline V gives CDR1 MNHNS, CDR2 SASEGT. Unmatched junction bases numbered 4, after V lost 6 bases and J lost 0 bases. The CDR3 spells CASRRDRANYGYTF. In DNA form, the CDR3 reads TGTGCCAGCAGGCGGGACAGAGCTAACTATGGCTACACCTTC.

V gene TRBV6-1 combines with J gene TRBJ2-2, with 10 bases that match TRBD2. The V gene end was trimmed by 4 bases and the J gene end by 7 bases; junction bases not matched to a gene: 6. This CDR3 is built from 15 residues. Per germline, CDR1 MNHNS and CDR2 SASEGT. This CDR3 is CASSASGSFSGELFF. The CDR3 bases are TGTGCCAGCAGTGCTAGCGGGAGTTTCAGCGGGGAGCTGTTTTTT.

CDR3 in amino acids: CASSVQGRQPQHF. The CDR3 DNA reads as TGTGCCAGCAGTGTACAGGGACGACAGCCCCAGCATTTT. This chain connects TRBV2 to TRBJ1-5, with D possibly being TRBD1 (6 bases). Trimming left V 4 bases short and J 7 bases short, with 11 bases between. There are 13 residues in the CDR3. Germline lookup yields CDR1 SNHLY and CDR2 FYNNEI.

The chain carries TRBV11-2 and TRBJ1-1, with TRBD1 as a possible D gene (5 bases). V gave up 4 bases and J gave up 0 bases, with 15 bases separating them. This CDR3 is 16 amino acids long. From germline, CDR1 is SGHAT and CDR2 FQNNGV. CDR3 DNA: TGTGCCAGCAGCTCCTATTTCAGACAGATGAACACTGAAGCTTTCTTT. The encoded protein is CASSSYFRQMNTEAFF.

V is TRBV28 and J is TRBJ1-2; 7 nucleotides match TRBD1. In germline, CDR1 is MDHEN, CDR2 SYDVKM. The CDR3 sequence is 15 residues long. V dropped 6 bases and J dropped 8; count of bases not matched to a gene: 15. CDR3 nucleotide sequence: TGTGCCAGCAGCCTGGGTGACAGGGAGGCTCGGGGCTACACCTTC. Protein: CASSLGDREARGYTF.

The rearrangement uses TRBV27 and TRBJ2-2; D is possibly TRBD1 (6 bases). Germline V CDR1 and CDR2: MNHEY, SMNVEV (reference sequence). V was shortened by 6 bases and J by 6 bases, with 11 bases between the two germline ends. This CDR3 contains 13 residues. CDR3 sequence: CASSLQGSGELFF. In nucleotides, the CDR3 is TGTGCCAGCAGCCTCCAGGGGTCCGGGGAGCTGTTTTTT.

The rearrangement links TRBV5-6 to TRBJ2-7; a possible D gene is TRBD2 (5 bases). V dropped 2 bases and J dropped 4 bases, with 16 bases sitting between them. The CDR3 is 15 residues long. Germline lookup yields CDR1 SGHDT and CDR2 YYEEEE. CDR3 loop: CASSFGNPIRYEQYF. Here the CDR3 DNA reads TGTGCCAGCAGCTTCGGGAACCCGATACGATACGAGCAGTACTTC.

The chain combines TRBV11-2 with TRBJ2-1; 12 bases match TRBD2. The CDR3 loop spans 15 amino acids. Germline V gene lookup returns CDR1 SGHAT and CDR2 FQNNGV. V trimming: 5 bases; J trimming: 6 bases; junction bases outside the gene matches: 5. CDR3 sequence: CASSATTSGGNEQFF. The CDR3 DNA is TGTGCCAGCAGCGCAACGACTAGCGGGGGCAATGAGCAGTTCTTC. Complete variable domain (other parts from reference TRBV11-2 and TRBJ2-1): EAGVAQSPRYKIIEKRQSVAFWCNPISGHATLYWYQQILGQGPKLLIQFQNNGVVDDSQLPKDRFSAERLKGVDSTLKIQPAKLEDSAVYLCASSATTSGGNEQFFGPGTRLTVL.

The chain is built from TRBV4-1 and TRBJ1-2, with TRBD1 matching over 9 bases. Germline V gene data show CDR1 as MGHRA and CDR2 as YSYEKL. Trimming cost V 3 bases and J 3 bases; bases outside gene matches: 5. This CDR3 has 15 residues. The CDR3 is CASSQDGQGHYGYTF. Written as DNA, the CDR3 is TGCGCCAGCAGCCAGGACGGACAGGGGCACTATGGCTACACCTTC.

CDR3 sequence (DNA): TGTGCCAGCAACGAGGGGGACTACTCCTACAATGAGCAGTTCTTC. Its translation is CASNEGDYSYNEQFF. The chain uses TRBV9 and TRBJ2-1; possibly TRBD2 for D (7 bases). CDR1 and CDR2 (germline): SGDLS, YYNGEE. Trimming removed 6 bases at V and 0 bases at J, with 13 bases between. CDR3 length equals 15 residues.

V usage is TRBV9 and J usage is TRBJ2-7, with TRBD1 identical over 7 bases. Germline CDR1 is SGDLS and CDR2 is YYNGEE. The CDR3 is made up of 14 amino acids. The V gene end was trimmed by 1 base and the J gene end by 4 bases; junction bases not matched to a gene: 5. CDR3 amino acids: CASSVLGQSYEQYF. The DNA of the CDR3 is TGTGCCAGCAGCGTATTGGGACAGAGTTACGAGCAGTACTTC.

The V and J genes are TRBV9 and TRBJ2-1; 10 nucleotides match TRBD2. Germline values: CDR1 SGDLS, CDR2 YYNGEE. The CDR3 runs 19 residues. Unmatched junction bases numbered 10, after V lost 0 bases and J lost 1 base. CDR3 protein: CASSVDGLAGAGSYNEQFF. The CDR3 nucleotides read TGTGCCAGCAGCGTAGATGGGCTAGCGGGGGCGGGGTCCTACAATGAGCAGTTCTTC.

The V call is TRBV5-8, the J call TRBJ2-6; 7 nucleotides agree with TRBD2. The CDR3 extends over 13 amino acids. Germline V CDR1 and CDR2: SGHTS, YDEGEE. Trimming took 0 bases from V and 19 from J; bases not matched to a gene: 10. CDR3 amino acids: CASSLAASGPYTF. CDR3 bases: TGTGCCAGCAGCTTGGCGGCTAGCGGCCCTTATACTTTC.

V and J are TRBV7-2 and TRBJ1-2; TRBD1 agrees at 11 bases. CDR1 SGHTA and CDR2 FQGNSA come from the germline V gene. The CDR3 has 16 residues. V was pared by 2 bases and J by 8 bases, with 10 bases of the junction left unmatched. The CDR3 DNA reads as TGTGCCAGCAGCTTACCAGGACAGGGGGCCAGCGGCGGCTACACCTTC. As protein: CASSLPGQGASGGYTF.